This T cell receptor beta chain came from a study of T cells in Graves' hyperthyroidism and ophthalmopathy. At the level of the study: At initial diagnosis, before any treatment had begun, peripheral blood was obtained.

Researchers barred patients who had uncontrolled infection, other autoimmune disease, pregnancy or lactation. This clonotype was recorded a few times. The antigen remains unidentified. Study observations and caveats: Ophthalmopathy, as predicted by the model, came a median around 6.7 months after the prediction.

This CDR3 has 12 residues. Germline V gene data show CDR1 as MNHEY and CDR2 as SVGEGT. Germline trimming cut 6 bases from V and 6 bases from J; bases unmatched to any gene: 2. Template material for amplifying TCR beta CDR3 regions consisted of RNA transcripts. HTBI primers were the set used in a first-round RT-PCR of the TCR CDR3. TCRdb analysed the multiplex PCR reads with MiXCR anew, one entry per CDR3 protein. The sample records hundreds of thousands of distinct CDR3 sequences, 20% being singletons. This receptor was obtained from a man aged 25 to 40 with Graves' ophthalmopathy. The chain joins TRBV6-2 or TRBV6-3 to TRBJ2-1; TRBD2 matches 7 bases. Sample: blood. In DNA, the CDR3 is TGTGCCAGCAGCAGACTAGCCAATGAGCAGTTCTTC. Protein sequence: CASSRLANEQFF.